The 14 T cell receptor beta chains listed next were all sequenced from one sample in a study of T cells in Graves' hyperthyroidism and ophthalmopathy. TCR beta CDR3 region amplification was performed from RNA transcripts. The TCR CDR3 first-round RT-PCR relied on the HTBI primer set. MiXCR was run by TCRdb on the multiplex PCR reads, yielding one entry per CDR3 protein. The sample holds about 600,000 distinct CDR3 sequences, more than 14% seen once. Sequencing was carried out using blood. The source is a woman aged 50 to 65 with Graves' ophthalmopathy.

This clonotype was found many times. CDR3 residues: CASSLRLTGGNMNTEAFF. CDR3 DNA: TGTGCCAGCTCACTTAGATTGACAGGGGGCAACATGAACACTGAAGCTTTCTTT. This chain connects TRBV18 to TRBJ1-1; the match to TRBD1 covers 10 bases. The CDR3 covers 18 residues. The germline gives CDR1 KGHSH, CDR2 LQKENI. Germline trimming cut 4 bases from V and 0 bases from J; bases unmatched to any gene: 11.

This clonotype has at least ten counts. DNA of the CDR3: TGTGCCAGTAGTATACTAGCGGGAGATACCGGGGAGCTGTTTTTT. Translation: CASSILAGDTGELFF. V is TRBV19 and J is TRBJ2-2; TRBD2 matches at 10 bases. Germline V CDR1 and CDR2: LNHDA, SQIVND (reference sequence). V gave up 2 bases and J gave up 5 bases; unmatched junction bases: 2. The CDR3 is 15 residues long.

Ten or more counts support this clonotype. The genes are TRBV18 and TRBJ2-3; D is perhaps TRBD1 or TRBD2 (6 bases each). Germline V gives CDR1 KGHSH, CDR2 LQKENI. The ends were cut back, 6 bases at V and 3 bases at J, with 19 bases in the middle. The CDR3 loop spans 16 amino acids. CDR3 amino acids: CASSGASALTTDTQYF. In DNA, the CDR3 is TGTGCCAGCTCGGGGGCTAGCGCACTGACGACAGATACGCAGTATTTT.

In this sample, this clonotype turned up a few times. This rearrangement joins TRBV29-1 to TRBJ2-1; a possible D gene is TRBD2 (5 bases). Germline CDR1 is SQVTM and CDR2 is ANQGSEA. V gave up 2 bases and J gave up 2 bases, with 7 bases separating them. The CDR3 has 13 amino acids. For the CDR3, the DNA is TGCAGCGTTGAAAGCGGAGCCTACAATGAGCAGTTCTTC. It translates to CSVESGAYNEQFF.

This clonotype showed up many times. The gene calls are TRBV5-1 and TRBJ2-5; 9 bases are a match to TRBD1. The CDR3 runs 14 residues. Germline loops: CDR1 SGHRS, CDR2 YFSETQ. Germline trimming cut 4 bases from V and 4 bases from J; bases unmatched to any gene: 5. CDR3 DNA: TGCGCCAGCAGCGGAACAGGGGGCATAGAGACCCAGTACTTC. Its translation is CASSGTGGIETQYF.

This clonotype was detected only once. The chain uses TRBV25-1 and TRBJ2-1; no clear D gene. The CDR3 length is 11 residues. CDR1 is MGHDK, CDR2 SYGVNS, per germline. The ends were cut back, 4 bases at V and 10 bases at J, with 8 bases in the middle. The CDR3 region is CASSAIGEQFF. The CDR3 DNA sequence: TGTGCCAGCAGTGCTATCGGGGAGCAGTTCTTC.

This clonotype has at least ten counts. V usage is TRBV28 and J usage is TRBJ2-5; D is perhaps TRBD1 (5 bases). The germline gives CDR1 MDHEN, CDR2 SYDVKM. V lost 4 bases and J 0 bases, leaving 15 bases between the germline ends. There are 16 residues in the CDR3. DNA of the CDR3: TGTGCCAGCAGTTCCGGCAGGGCAATCTACCAAGAGACCCAGTACTTC. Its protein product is CASSSGRAIYQETQYF. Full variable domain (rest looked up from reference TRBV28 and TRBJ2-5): DVKVTQSSRYLVKRTGEKVFLECVQDMDHENMFWYRQDPGLGLRLIYFSYDVKMKEKGDIPEGYSVSREKKERFSLILESASTNQTSMYLCASSSGRAIYQETQYFGPGTRLLVL.

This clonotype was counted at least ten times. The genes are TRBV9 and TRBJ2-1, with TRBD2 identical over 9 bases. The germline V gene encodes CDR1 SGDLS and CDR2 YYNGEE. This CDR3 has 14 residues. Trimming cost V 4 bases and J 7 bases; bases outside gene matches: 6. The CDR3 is CASSYSGSRNEQFF. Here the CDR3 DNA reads TGTGCCAGCAGCTATAGCGGGAGTCGGAATGAGCAGTTCTTC.

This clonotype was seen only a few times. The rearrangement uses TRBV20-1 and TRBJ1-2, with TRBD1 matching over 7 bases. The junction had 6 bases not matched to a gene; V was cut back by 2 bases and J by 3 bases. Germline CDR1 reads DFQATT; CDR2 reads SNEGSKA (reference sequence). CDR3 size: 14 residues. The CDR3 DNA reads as TGCAGTGCTAGAATCGCCAGGGGGGACTATGGCTACACCTTC. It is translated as CSARIARGDYGYTF.

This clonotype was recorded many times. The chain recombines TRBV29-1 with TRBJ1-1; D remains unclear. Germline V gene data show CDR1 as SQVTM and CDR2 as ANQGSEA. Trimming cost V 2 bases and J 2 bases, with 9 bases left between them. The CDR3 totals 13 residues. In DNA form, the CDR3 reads TGCAGCGTTGAACTCAGATTCAACACTGAAGCTTTCTTT. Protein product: CSVELRFNTEAFF. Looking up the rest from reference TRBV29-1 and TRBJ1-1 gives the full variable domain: SAVISQKPSRDICQRGTSLTIQCQVDSQVTMMFWYRQQPGQSLTLIATANQGSEATYESGFVIDKFPISRPNLTFSTLTVSNMSPEDSSIYLCSVELRFNTEAFFGQGTRLTVV.

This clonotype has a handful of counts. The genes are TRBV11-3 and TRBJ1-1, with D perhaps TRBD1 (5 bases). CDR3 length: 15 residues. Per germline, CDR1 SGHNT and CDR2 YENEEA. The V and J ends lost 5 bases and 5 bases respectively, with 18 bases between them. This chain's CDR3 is CASSTSLGQGTEAFF. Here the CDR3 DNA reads TGTGCCAGCAGCACGAGCCTCGGGCAGGGTACTGAAGCTTTCTTT. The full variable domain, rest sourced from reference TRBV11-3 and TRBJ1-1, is EAGVVQSPRYKIIEKKQPVAFWCNPISGHNTLYWYLQNLGQGPELLIRYENEEAVDDSQLPKDRFSAERLKGVDSTLKIQPAELGDSAVYLCASSTSLGQGTEAFFGQGTRLTVV.

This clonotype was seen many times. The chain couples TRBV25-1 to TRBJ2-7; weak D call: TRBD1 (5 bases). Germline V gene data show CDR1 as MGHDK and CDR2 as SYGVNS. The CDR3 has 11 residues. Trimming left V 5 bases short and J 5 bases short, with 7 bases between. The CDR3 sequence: CASSWGHEQYF. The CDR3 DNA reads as TGTGCCAGCAGTTGGGGCCACGAGCAGTACTTC.

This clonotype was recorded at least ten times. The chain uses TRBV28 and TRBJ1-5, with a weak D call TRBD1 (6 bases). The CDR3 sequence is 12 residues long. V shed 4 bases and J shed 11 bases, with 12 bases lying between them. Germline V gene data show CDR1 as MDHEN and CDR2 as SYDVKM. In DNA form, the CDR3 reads TGTGCCAGCAGTTCACAGGGAAGGGCCCAGCATTTT. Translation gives CASSSQGRAQHF.

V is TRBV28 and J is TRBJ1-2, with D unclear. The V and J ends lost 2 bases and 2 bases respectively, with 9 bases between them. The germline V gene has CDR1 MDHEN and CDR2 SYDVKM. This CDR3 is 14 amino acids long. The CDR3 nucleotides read TGTGCCAGCAGTTTAGTGGCGGTCAACTATGGCTACACCTTC. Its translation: CASSLVAVNYGYTF.